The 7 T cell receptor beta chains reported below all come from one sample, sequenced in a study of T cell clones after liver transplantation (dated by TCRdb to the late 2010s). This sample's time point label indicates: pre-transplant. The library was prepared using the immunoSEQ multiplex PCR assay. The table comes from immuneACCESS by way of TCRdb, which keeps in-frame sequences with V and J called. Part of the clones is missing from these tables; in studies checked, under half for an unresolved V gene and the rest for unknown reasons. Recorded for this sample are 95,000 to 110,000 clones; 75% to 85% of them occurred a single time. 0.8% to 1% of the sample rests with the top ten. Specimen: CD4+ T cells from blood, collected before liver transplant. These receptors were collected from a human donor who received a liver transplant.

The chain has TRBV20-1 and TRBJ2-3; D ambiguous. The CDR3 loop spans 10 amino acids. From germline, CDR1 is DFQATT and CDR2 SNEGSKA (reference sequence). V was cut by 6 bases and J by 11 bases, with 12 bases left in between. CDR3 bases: TGCAGTGCCTCTGGTGTGGGGCAGTATTTT. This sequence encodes CSASGVGQYF.

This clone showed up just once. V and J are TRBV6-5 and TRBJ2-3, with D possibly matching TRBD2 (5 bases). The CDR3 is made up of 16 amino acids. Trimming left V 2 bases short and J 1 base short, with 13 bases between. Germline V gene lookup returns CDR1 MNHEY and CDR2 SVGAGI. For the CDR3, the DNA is TGTGCCAGCAGTTACCGGAGAAGAGCGGGCACAGATACGCAGTATTTT. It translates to CASSYRRRAGTDTQYF.

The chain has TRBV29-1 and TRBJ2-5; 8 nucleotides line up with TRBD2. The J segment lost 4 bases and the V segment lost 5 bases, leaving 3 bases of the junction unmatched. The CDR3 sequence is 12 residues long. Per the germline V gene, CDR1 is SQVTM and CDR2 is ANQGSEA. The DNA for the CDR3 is TGCAGCGTTAGCGGGAGTGGAGAGACCCAGTACTTC. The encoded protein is CSVSGSGETQYF.

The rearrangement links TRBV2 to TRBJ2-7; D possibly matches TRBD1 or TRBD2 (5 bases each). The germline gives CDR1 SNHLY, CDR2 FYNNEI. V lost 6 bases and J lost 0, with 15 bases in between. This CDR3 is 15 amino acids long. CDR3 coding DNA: TGTGCCAGCAGGGTGGGACGGGCGATCTCCTACGAGCAGTACTTC. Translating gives CASRVGRAISYEQYF. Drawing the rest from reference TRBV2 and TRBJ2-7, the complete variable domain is EPEVTQTPSHQVTQMGQEVILRCVPISNHLYFYWYRQILGQKVEFLVSFYNNEISEKSEIFDDQFSVERPDGSNFTLKIRSTKLEDSAMYFCASRVGRAISYEQYFGPGTRLTVT.

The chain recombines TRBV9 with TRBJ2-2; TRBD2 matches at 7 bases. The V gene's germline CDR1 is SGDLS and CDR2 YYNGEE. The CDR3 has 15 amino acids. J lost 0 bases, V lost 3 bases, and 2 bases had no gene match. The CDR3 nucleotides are TGTGCCAGCAGCGACGGGGGGTCGAACACCGGGGAGCTGTTTTTT. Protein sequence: CASSDGGSNTGELFF.

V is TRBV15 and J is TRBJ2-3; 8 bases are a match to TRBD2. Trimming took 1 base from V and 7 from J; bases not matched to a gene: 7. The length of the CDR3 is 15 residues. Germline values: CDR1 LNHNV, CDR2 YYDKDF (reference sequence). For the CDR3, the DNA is TGTGCCACCAGCAGAGCTGTACGGGGGGGAAATACGCAGTATTTT. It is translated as CATSRAVRGGNTQYF.

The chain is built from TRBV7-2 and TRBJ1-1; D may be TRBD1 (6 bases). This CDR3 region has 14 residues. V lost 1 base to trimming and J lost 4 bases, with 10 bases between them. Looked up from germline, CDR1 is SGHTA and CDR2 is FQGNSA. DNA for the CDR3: TGTGCCAGCAGCTTAGACGGGGGGGCCACTGAAGCTTTCTTT. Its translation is CASSLDGGATEAFF.